This TCR beta chain emerged from a study of T cells in Graves' hyperthyroidism and ophthalmopathy. Amplification targeted TCR beta CDR3 regions from RNA transcripts. First-round RT-PCR of the TCR CDR3 relied on the HTBI primer set. From the multiplex PCR reads, TCRdb called clonotypes with MiXCR, one entry per CDR3 protein. The table lists fewer than 550,000 distinct CDR3 sequences, approximately 24% of them singletons. After removal of 7 bases from V and 0 bases from J, the junction contained 8 bases not matched to a gene. The germline CDR1 and CDR2 sequences are MNHNS and SASEGT. CDR3 size: 16 residues. In its sample, this clonotype was seen a few times.

The chain has TRBV6-1 and TRBJ1-5, with 8 bases matching TRBD1. The TCR originated in a woman in her twenties or thirties with Graves' ophthalmopathy. Material for sequencing was blood. CDR3 in amino acids: CASKLDRAYSNQPQHF. CDR3 coding DNA: TGTGCCAGCAAACTGGACAGGGCTTATAGCAATCAGCCCCAGCATTTT.